The clone carrying this T cell receptor (beta chain) was observed a few times. The V and J ends lost 5 bases and 1 base, in that order; junction bases with no gene match: 4. This CDR3 is built from 14 residues. From germline, CDR1 is DFQATT and CDR2 SNEGSKA (reference sequence). These data belong to a study of patients and donors after allogeneic stem cell transplantation. TCRdb re-derived calls from the RT-PCR reads in MiXCR, one entry per CDR3 protein. Among approximately 410,000 distinct CDR3 sequences listed, 15% to 20% were seen once. The clonotype originates from a human donor who was either an allogeneic HSCT recipient or a stem cell or donor lymphocyte infusion donor (not recorded which). It is not recorded whose cells these are; they may come from a transplant donor. The sequencing input was blood, either unsorted or a sorted T cell fraction (not recorded which). The genes are TRBV20-1 and TRBJ1-4; the match to TRBD1 covers 7 bases. CDR3: CSARQGGTNEKLFF. As DNA, the CDR3 is TGCAGTGCTCGACAGGGTGGAACTAATGAAAAACTGTTTTTT.